Presented here are 23 T cell receptor beta chains from one specimen sequenced in a study of T cells expressing NK-cell markers (dated by TCRdb to 2020 to 2022). Library preparation used 5' RACE. Sequencing instrument: Illumina HiSeq 2000. The reads were reprocessed in TCRdb, with one entry per CDR3 protein sequence and no accompanying DNA. The sample table on file contains around 260,000 distinct CDR3 sequences. The ten largest clonotypes hold 4% to 5% of the sample. The sequencing input was blood T cells: a sorted CD56 or NKG2C T cell subset, CD4+ or CD8+ T cells, or bulk PBMC T cells (not recorded which). The origin of the receptors is a woman between 18 and 75 years old in good health.

The CDR3 region is CASSLREGYNEQFF. The genes are TRBV5-1 and TRBJ2-1; the D call of TRBD2 rests on TCRdb alone, since no DNA is present to check it. The CDR3 is made up of 14 amino acids. Germline CDR1 and CDR2: SGHRS and YFSETQ. The complete variable domain, with remaining parts taken from reference TRBV5-1 and TRBJ2-1, reads KAGVTQTPRYLIKTRGQQVTLSCSPISGHRSVSWYQQTPGQGLQFLFEYFSETQRNKGNFPGRFSGRQFSNSRSEMNVSTLELGDSALYLCASSLREGYNEQFFGPGTRLTVL.

The gene calls are TRBV7-6 and TRBJ2-5. CDR3 length: 13 amino acids. CDR1 is SGHVS and CDR2 is FNYEAQ in the germline V gene. The CDR3 here is CASSLLVRETQYF.

The CDR3 loop reads CSARDNRARGDTQYF. The genes are TRBV20-1 and TRBJ2-3; TCRdb reports TRBD1, a call that lacks DNA to check it against. The CDR3 is 15 residues long. Germline V gives CDR1 DFQATT, CDR2 SNEGSKA (reference sequence).

The V and J genes are TRBV7-3 and TRBJ2-4; without DNA, the TCRdb call of TRBD1 cannot be checked. Germline V gene sequence: CDR1 SGHTA, CDR2 FQGTGA. This CDR3 spans 15 amino acids. The CDR3: CASSLDRVDKNIQYF.

The V gene is TRBV5-1, the J gene TRBJ1-1. The CDR3 has 13 amino acids. Germline-derived CDR1 and CDR2 are SGHRS and YFSETQ. CDR3 loop: CASRRVGNTEAFF.

CDR3 protein: CATSRDWGNTGELFF. The chain has TRBV15 and TRBJ2-2. This CDR3 contains 15 residues. Germline V gene data show CDR1 as LNHNV and CDR2 as YYDKDF (reference sequence).

This chain links TRBV20-1 with TRBJ1-4. Germline loops: CDR1 DFQATT, CDR2 SNEGSKA (reference sequence). The CDR3 is made up of 11 amino acids. The CDR3 loop reads CSARDWRELFF.

V is TRBV5-1 and J is TRBJ2-2; TCRdb selects TRBD1, and the lack of DNA leaves this call unchecked. The length of the CDR3 is 14 residues. From germline, CDR1 is SGHRS and CDR2 YFSETQ. CDR3 residues: CASSSYRDTGELFF.

The V call is TRBV7-6, the J call TRBJ2-2. Germline V gene lookup returns CDR1 SGHVS and CDR2 FNYEAQ. The CDR3 runs 13 residues. The CDR3 here is CASSFGTTGELFF.

The chain recombines TRBV20-1 with TRBJ1-1. The CDR3 extends over 11 amino acids. Germline values: CDR1 DFQATT, CDR2 SNEGSKA (reference sequence). CDR3: CSASLNTEAFF.

The chain has TRBV20-1 and TRBJ2-7; lacking DNA, the TRBD2 call made by TCRdb goes unchecked. Germline CDR1 reads DFQATT; CDR2 reads SNEGSKA (reference sequence). The CDR3 has 14 amino acids. The CDR3 sequence: CSAVPTSGRTVQYF.

The chain couples TRBV4-3 to TRBJ2-4; TCRdb proposes TRBD1, but this gene call is untestable without DNA. CDR1 LGHNA and CDR2 YSLEER come from the germline V gene. This CDR3 is 16 amino acids long. The CDR3 protein is CASSLNPGQGISIQYF.

The chain is built from TRBV20-1 and TRBJ2-5; TCRdb selects TRBD1, and the lack of DNA leaves this call unchecked. The CDR3 runs 13 residues. Germline-derived CDR1 and CDR2 are DFQATT and SNEGSKA (reference sequence). CDR3 sequence: CSAPGQGDWTQYF.

The chain is built from TRBV20-1 and TRBJ1-3; the TCRdb D gene call, TRBD1, has no DNA to confirm it. CDR3 size: 14 residues. Per the germline V gene, CDR1 is DFQATT and CDR2 is SNEGSKA (reference sequence). The CDR3 sequence: CSAPDRGNRNTIYF.

The chain uses TRBV7-6 and TRBJ2-1; with no DNA, the TCRdb D assignment of TRBD1 cannot be verified. This CDR3 comprises 16 residues. CDR1 and CDR2 from the germline V gene are SGHVS and FNYEAQ. CDR3 loop: CASSPSFGGMYNEQFF.

The chain's CDR3 is CASRDGGTSGSEYF. V usage is TRBV6-1 and J usage is TRBJ2-7; TCRdb selects TRBD2, and the lack of DNA leaves this call unchecked. This CDR3 spans 14 amino acids. Germline V gene sequence: CDR1 MNHNS, CDR2 SASEGT.

The rearrangement joins TRBV11-2 to TRBJ1-2; TCRdb selects TRBD1, and the lack of DNA leaves this call unchecked. The CDR3 totals 15 residues. The germline CDR1 and CDR2 sequences are SGHAT and FQNNGV. The CDR3 here is CASSYHRVPWDGYTF.

The V and J genes are TRBV18 and TRBJ2-7; no DNA is available, so the TRBD1 call from TCRdb remains unchecked. The CDR3 length is 14 residues. From germline, CDR1 is KGHSH and CDR2 LQKENI. CDR3 sequence reads: CASSRGGSSYEQYF. Filled out from reference TRBV18 and TRBJ2-7, the complete variable domain reads NAGVMQNPRHLVRRRGQEARLRCSPMKGHSHVYWYRQLPEEGLKFMVYLQKENIIDESGMPKERFSAEFPKEGPSILRIQQVVRGDSAAYFCASSRGGSSYEQYFGPGTRLTVT.

This chain connects TRBV3-1 to TRBJ2-2; TCRdb selects TRBD1, and the lack of DNA leaves this call unchecked. The V gene's germline CDR1 is LGHDT and CDR2 YNNKEL (reference sequence). This CDR3 region has 12 residues. The CDR3 protein is CATSRGGGELFF.

The chain employs TRBV11-2 and TRBJ1-1; TCRdb lists TRBD1, though no DNA is available to test this call. The CDR3 has 13 residues. CDR1 is SGHAT and CDR2 is FQNNGV in the germline V gene. The CDR3 here is CASSPKRGAEAFF.

V and J are TRBV6-1 and TRBJ1-2. CDR1 and CDR2 from the germline V gene are MNHNS and SASEGT. The CDR3 runs to 14 residues. This CDR3 reads CASTPRSAHYGYTF.

V is TRBV29-1 and J is TRBJ1-1. CDR3 length equals 11 residues. In germline, CDR1 is SQVTM, CDR2 ANQGSEA. CDR3 residues: CSVEGNTEAFF.

The chain has TRBV3-1 and TRBJ1-6; TCRdb names TRBD1, which stays unverified in the absence of DNA. CDR1 and CDR2 from the germline V gene are LGHDT and YNNKEL (reference sequence). The CDR3 has 13 residues. Here the CDR3 reads CASSQMRGSPLHF.